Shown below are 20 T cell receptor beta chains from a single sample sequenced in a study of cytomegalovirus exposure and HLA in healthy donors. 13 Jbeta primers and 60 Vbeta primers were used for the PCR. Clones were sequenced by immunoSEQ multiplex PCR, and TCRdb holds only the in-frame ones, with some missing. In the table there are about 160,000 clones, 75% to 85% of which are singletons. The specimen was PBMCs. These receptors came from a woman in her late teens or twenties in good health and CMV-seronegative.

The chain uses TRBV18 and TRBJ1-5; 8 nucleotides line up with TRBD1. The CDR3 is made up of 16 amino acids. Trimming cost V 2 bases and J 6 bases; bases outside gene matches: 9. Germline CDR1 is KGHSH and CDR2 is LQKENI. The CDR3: CASSPYAGGESQPQHF. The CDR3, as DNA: TGTGCCAGCTCACCATATGCAGGGGGCGAATCTCAGCCCCAGCATTTT.

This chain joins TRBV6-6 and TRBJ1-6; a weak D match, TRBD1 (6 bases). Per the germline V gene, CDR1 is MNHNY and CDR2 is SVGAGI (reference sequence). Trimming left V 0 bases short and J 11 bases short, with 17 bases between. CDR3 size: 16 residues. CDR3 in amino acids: CASSYSAGRGKTPLHF. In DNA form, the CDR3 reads TGTGCCAGCAGTTACTCTGCGGGCAGGGGAAAGACACCCCTCCACTTT.

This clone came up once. Here the CDR3 reads CAISGAQGARGYGYTF. The CDR3 DNA follows: TGTGCCATCAGTGGGGCACAGGGGGCGCGGGGCTATGGCTACACCTTC. The V call is TRBV10-3, the J call TRBJ1-2, with 9 bases aligning to TRBD1. Unmatched junction bases numbered 10, after V lost 4 bases and J lost 4 bases. The CDR3 runs 16 residues. The germline V gene encodes CDR1 ENHRY and CDR2 SYGVKD.

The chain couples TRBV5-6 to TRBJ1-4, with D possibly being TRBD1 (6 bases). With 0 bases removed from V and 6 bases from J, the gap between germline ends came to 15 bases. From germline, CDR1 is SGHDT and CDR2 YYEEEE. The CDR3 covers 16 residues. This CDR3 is CASSLVGGFGDEKLFF. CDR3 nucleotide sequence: TGTGCCAGCAGCTTGGTAGGGGGTTTCGGGGATGAAAAACTGTTTTTT.

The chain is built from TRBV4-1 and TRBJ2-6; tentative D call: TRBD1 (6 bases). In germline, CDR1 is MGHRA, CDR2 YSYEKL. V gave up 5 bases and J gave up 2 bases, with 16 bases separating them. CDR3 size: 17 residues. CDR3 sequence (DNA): TGCGCCAGCAGCTTACAGGGTATTGTAGCTGGGGCCAACGTCCTGACTTTC. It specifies CASSLQGIVAGANVLTF.

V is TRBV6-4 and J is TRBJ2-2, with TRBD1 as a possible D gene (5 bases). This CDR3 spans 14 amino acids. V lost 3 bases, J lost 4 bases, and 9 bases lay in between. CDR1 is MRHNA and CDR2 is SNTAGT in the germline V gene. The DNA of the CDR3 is TGTGCCAGCAGTGAAACAGGTTTCACCGGGGAGCTGTTTTTT. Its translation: CASSETGFTGELFF.

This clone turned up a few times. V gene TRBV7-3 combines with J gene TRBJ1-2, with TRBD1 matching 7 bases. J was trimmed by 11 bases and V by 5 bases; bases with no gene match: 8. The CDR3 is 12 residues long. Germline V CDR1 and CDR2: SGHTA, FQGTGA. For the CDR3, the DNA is TGTGCCAGCAGCCCCGACAGGGTTGAGTACACCTTC. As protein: CASSPDRVEYTF.

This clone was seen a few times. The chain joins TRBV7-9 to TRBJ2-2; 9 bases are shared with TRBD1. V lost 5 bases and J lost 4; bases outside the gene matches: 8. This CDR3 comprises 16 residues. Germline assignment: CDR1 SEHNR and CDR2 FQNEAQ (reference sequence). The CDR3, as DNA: TGTGCCAGCAGCCCCCCGGGACAGGGAACCACCGGGGAGCTGTTTTTT. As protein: CASSPPGQGTTGELFF.

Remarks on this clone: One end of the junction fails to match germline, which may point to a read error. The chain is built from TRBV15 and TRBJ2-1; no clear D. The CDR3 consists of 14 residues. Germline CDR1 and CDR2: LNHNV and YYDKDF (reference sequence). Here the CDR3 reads CATSRDPGWNGQFF. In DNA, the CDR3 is TGTGCCACCAGCAGAGACCCCGGGTGGAATGGGCAGTTCTTC. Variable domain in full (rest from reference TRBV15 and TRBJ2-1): DAMVIQNPRYQVTQFGKPVTLSCSQTLNHNVMYWYQQKSSQAPKLLFHYYDKDFNNEADTPDNFQSRRPNTSFCFLDIRSPGLGDTAMYLCATSRDPGWNGQFFGPGTRLTVL.

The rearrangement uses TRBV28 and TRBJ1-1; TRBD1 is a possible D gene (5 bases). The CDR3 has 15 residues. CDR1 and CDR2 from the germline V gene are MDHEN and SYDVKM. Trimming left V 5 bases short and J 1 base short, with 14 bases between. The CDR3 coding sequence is TGTGCCAGCAGTCCTCACGGGGGAGGGAACACTGAAGCTTTCTTT. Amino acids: CASSPHGGGNTEAFF.

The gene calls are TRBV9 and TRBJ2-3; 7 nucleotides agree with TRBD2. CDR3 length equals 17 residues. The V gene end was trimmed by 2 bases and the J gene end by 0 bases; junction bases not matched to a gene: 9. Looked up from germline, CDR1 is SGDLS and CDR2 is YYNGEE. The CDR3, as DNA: TGTGCCAGCAGCGTCTCGGGGACTATTTCTAGCACAGATACGCAGTATTTT. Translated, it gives CASSVSGTISSTDTQYF.

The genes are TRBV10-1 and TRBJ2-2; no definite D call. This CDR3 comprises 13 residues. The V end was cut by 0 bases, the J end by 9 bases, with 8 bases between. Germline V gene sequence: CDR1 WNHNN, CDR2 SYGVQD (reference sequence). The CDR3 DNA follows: TGCGCCAGCAGTGAGTCGAGGCGTCGGGAGCTGTTTTTT. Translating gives CASSESRRRELFF.

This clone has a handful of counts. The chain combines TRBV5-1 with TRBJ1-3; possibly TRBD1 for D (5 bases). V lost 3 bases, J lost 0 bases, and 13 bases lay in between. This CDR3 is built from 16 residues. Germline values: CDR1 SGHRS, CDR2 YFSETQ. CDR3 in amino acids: CASSSGDLHSGNTIYF. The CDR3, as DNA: TGCGCCAGCAGCTCGGGGGACTTACACTCTGGAAACACCATATATTTT.

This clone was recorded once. CDR3 DNA: TGTGCCAGCTCACTCACAGGGGATAGCACTGAAGCTTTCTTT. It specifies CASSLTGDSTEAFF. The rearrangement uses TRBV18 and TRBJ1-1; 7 bases fit TRBD1. V lost 4 bases, J lost 4 bases, and 6 bases stayed unmatched. Germline V gene lookup returns CDR1 KGHSH and CDR2 LQKENI. This CDR3 is 14 amino acids long.

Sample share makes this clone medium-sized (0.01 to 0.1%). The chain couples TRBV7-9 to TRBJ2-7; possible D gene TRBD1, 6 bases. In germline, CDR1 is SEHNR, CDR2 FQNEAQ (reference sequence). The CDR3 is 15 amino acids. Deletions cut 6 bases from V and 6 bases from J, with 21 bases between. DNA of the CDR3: TGTGCCAGCAGGGGGGCCGGGACACCCGAGGCCGAGCAGTACTTC. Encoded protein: CASRGAGTPEAEQYF.

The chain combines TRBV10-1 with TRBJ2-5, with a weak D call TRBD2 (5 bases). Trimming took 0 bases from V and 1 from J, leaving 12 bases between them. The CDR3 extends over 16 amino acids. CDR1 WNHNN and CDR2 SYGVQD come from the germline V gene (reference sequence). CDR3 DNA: TGCGCCAGCAGTGAGTCTATGGCCGAGGGCCAAGAGACCCAGTACTTC. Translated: CASSESMAEGQETQYF.

CDR3 region: CASSPGLAGLPGELFF. The CDR3 DNA reads as TGTGCCAGCAGTCCGGGACTAGCGGGTTTGCCCGGGGAGCTGTTTTTT. This chain connects TRBV2 to TRBJ2-2; 12 bases are shared with TRBD2. V lost 5 bases to trimming and J lost 6 bases; unmatched junction nucleotides: 7. The germline CDR1 and CDR2 sequences are SNHLY and FYNNEI. The CDR3 is 16 residues long.

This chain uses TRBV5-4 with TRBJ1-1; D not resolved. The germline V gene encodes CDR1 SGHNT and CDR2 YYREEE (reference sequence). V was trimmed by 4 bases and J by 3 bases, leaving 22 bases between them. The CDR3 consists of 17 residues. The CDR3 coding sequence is TGTGCCAGCAGCCAAGCCGGGAGGGCCCTATATTACACTGAAGCTTTCTTT. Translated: CASSQAGRALYYTEAFF.

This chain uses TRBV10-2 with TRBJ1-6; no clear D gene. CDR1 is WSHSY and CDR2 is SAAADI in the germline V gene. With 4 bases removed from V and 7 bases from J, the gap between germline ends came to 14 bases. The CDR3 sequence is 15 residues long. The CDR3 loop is CASSAGSGVNSPLHF. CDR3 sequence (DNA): TGCGCCAGCAGTGCGGGGAGCGGAGTGAATTCACCCCTCCACTTT.

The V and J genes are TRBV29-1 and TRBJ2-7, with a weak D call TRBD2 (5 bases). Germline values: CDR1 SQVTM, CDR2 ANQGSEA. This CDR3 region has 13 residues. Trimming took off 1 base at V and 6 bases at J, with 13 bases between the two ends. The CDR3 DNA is TGCAGCGTTGAAGTCGGGCGGACTTCCGAGCAGTACTTC. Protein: CSVEVGRTSEQYF.